The following is a TCR beta chain sequence with its context. Its antigen remains unidentified. The data derive from a study of identifying expanded T cells in peripheral blood. The method was immunoSEQ multiplex PCR; TCRdb's version includes in-frame clones alone and lacks a portion of them. The table lists about 110,000 clones, less than 90% of them singletons. Study conclusions and caveats: Roughly two-week clone count variance significantly increased as total template count grew. Differentially abundant clones: roughly 1.2 between replicates, 15 to 17 at around 15 days, 18 to 20 at four.

The V and J ends lost 5 bases and 7 bases, in that order; junction bases with no gene match: 8. The germline V gene has CDR1 SGHTA and CDR2 FQGNSA. The CDR3 covers 13 residues. During the collection period, no donor immune events like infections were recorded. This chain connects TRBV7-2 to TRBJ2-7; TRBD1 matches 7 bases. The receptor comes from a person aged 18 to 75 in good health. What was sequenced was blood. Written as DNA, the CDR3 is TGTGCCAGCAGCGCCGGGACAGCCCTGGAGCAGTACTTC. The encoded protein is CASSAGTALEQYF.